This TCR beta chain was sequenced during a study of T cells after somatic rescue of genetic block. Generated by immunoSEQ multiplex PCR, the TCRdb table keeps only in-frame clones and is missing some. The table shows about 67,000 clones, with 92% occurring only once. Germline CDR1 is SGHRS and CDR2 is YFSETQ. This CDR3 spans 15 amino acids. With V trimmed by 0 bases and J by 5 bases, 5 bases remained unmatched. The TCR comes from a man in his forties or fifties. Sample: peripheral blood mononuclear cells (PBMCs). The chain joins TRBV5-1 to TRBJ2-5, with 9 bases aligning to TRBD1. CDR3 protein: CASSLGGQGRETQYF. CDR3 in DNA: TGCGCCAGCAGCTTGGGAGGACAGGGGAGGGAGACCCAGTACTTC.